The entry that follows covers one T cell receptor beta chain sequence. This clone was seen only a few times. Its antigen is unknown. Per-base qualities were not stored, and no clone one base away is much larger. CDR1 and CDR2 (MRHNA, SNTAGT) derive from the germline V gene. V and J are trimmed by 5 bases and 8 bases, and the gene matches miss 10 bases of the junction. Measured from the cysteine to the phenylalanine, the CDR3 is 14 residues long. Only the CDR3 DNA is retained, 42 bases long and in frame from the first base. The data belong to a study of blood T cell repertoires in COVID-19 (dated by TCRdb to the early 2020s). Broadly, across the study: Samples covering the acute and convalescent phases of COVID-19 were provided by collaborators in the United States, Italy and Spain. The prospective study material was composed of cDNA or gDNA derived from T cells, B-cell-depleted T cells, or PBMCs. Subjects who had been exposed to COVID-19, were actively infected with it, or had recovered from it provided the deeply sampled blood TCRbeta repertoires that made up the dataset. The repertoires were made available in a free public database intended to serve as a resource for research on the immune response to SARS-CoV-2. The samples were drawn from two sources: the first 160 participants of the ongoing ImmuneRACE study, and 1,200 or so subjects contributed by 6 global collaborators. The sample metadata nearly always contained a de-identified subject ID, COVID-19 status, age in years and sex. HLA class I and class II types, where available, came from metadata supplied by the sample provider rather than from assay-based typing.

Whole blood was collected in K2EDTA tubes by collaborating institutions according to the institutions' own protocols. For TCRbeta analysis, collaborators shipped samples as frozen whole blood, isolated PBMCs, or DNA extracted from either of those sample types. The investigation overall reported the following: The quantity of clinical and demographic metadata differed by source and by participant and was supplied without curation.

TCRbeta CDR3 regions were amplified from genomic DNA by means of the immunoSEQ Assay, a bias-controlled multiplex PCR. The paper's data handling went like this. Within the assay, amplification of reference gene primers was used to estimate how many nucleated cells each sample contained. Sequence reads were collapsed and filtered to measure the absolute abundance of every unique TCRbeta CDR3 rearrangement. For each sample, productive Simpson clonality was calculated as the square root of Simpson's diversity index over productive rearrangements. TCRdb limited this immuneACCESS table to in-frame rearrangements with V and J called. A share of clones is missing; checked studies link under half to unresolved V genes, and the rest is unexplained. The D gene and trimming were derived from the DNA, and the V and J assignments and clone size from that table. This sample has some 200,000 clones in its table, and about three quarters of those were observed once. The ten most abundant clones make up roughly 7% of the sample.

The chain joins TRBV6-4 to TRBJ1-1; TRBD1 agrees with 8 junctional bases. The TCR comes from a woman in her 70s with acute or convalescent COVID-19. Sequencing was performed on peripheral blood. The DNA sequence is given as TGTGCCAGCAGTCCAGGGGGCGGCCAGATGGAAGCTTTCTTT. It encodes CASSPGGGQMEAFF.